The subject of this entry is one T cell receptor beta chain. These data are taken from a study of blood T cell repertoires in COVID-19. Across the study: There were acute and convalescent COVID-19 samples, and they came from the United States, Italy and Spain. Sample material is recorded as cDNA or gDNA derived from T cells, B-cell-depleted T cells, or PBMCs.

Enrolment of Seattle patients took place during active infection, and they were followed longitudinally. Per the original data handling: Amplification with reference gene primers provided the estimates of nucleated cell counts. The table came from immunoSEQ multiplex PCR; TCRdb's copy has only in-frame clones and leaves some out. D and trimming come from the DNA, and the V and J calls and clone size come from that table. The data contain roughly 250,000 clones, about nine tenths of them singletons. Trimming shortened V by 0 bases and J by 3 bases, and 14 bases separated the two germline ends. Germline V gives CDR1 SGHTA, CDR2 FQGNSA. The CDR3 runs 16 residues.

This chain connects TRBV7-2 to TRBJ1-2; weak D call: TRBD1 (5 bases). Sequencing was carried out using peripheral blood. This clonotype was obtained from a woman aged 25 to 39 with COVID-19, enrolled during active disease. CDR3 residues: CASSLALGGTHYGYTF. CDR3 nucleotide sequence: TGTGCCAGCAGCTTAGCGTTAGGAGGGACCCACTATGGCTACACCTTC.